This TCR beta chain is from a study of blood T cell repertoires in COVID-19. Study as a whole: COVID-19 samples, acute and convalescent, were from the United States, Italy and Spain.

Profiled with immunoSEQ multiplex PCR; TCRdb holds only in-frame clones, not every one. The sample carries about 200,000 clones, around four fifths recorded once. This clone showed up just once. Source material: peripheral blood. This clonotype originated in a woman aged 40 to 50 with active or convalescent COVID-19.

In DNA, the CDR3 is TGTGCCAGCAGCGCCATAGACGAGCAGTACTTC. Amino acid sequence: CASSAIDEQYF. V usage is TRBV2 and J usage is TRBJ2-7; D is ambiguous. The CDR3 covers 11 residues. The germline V gene encodes CDR1 SNHLY and CDR2 FYNNEI. V was cut by 6 bases and J by 5 bases, with 8 bases left in between.